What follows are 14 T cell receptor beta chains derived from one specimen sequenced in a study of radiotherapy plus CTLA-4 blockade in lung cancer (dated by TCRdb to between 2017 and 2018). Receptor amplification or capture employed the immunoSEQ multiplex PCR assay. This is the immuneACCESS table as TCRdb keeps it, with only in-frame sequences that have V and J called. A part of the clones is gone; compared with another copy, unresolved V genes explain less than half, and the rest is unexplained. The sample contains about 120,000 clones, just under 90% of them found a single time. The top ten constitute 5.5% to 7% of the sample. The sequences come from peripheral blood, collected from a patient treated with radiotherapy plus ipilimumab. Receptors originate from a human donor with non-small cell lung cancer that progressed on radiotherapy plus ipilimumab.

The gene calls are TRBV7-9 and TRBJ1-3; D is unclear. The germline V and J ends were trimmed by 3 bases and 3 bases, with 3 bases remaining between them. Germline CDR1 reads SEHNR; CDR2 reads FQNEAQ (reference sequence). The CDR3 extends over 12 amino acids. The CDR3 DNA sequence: TGTGCCAGCAGCTTTGGTGGAAACACCATATATTTT. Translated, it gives CASSFGGNTIYF.

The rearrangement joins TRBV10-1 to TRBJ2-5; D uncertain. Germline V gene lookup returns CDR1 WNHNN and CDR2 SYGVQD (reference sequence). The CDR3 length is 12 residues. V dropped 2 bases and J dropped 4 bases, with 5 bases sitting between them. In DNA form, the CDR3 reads TGCGCCAGCAGTGAGCCGGGAGAGACCCAGTACTTC. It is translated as CASSEPGETQYF.

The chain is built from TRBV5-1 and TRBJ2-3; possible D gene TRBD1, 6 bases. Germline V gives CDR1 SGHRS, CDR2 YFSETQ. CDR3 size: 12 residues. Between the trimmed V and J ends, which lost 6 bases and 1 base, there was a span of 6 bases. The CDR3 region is CASTGGTDTQYF. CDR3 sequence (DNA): TGCGCCAGCACAGGGGGCACAGATACGCAGTATTTT. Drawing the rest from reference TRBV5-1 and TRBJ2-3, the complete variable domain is KAGVTQTPRYLIKTRGQQVTLSCSPISGHRSVSWYQQTPGQGLQFLFEYFSETQRNKGNFPGRFSGRQFSNSRSEMNVSTLELGDSALYLCASTGGTDTQYFGPGTRLTVL.

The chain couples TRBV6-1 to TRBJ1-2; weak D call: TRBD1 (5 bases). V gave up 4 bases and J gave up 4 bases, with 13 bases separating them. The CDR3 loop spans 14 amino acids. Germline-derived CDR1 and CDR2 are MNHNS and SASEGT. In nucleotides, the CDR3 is TGTGCCAGCAGTGTGGGGGATCCGGTCTATGGCTACACCTTC. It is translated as CASSVGDPVYGYTF.

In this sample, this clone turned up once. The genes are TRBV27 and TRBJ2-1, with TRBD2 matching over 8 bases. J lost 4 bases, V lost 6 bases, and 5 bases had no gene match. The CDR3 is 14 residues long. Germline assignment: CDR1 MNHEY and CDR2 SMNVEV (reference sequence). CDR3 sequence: CASSPGGGYNEQFF. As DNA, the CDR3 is TGTGCCAGCAGCCCGGGAGGGGGGTACAATGAGCAGTTCTTC.

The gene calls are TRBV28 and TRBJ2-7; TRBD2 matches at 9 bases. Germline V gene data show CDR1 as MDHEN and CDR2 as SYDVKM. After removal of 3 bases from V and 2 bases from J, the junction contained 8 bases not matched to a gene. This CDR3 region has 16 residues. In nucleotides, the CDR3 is TGTGCCAGCAGTTTGCGAGCTGCGGGAGGGCCCTACGAGCAGTACTTC. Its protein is CASSLRAAGGPYEQYF. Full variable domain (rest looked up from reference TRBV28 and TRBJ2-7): DVKVTQSSRYLVKRTGEKVFLECVQDMDHENMFWYRQDPGLGLRLIYFSYDVKMKEKGDIPEGYSVSREKKERFSLILESASTNQTSMYLCASSLRAAGGPYEQYFGPGTRLTVT.

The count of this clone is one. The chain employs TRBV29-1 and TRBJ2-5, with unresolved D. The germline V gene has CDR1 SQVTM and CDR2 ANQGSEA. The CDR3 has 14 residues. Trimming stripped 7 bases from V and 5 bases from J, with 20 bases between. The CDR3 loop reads CSGIGGLFGETQYF. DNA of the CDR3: TGCAGCGGCATCGGTGGTCTCTTTGGGGAGACCCAGTACTTC.

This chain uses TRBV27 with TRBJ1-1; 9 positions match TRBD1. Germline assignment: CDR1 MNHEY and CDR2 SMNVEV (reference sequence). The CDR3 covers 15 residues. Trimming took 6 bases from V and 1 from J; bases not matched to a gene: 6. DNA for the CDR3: TGTGCCAGCAGAGTACAGGGGGCCAGGAACACTGAAGCTTTCTTT. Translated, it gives CASRVQGARNTEAFF.

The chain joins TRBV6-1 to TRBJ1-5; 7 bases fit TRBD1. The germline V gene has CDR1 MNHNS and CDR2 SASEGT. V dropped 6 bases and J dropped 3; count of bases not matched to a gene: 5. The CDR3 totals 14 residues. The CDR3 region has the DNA TGTGCCAGCAGCGCGGACAGGATCAATCAGCCCCAGCATTTT. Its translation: CASSADRINQPQHF.

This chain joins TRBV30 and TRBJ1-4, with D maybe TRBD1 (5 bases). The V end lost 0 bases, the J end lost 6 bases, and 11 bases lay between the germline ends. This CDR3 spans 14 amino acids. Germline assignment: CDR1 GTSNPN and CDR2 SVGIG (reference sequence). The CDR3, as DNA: TGTGCCTGGAGTGTAAGTGGGGCGGATGAAAAACTGTTTTTT. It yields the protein CAWSVSGADEKLFF.

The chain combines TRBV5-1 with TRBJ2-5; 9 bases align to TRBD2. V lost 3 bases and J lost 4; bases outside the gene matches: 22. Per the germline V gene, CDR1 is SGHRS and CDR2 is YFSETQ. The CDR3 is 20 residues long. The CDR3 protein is CASSSGVAGGPGTRGETQYF. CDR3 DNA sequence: TGCGCCAGCAGCTCGGGGGTCGCGGGAGGGCCAGGAACGAGGGGAGAGACCCAGTACTTC. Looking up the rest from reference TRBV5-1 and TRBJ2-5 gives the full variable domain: KAGVTQTPRYLIKTRGQQVTLSCSPISGHRSVSWYQQTPGQGLQFLFEYFSETQRNKGNFPGRFSGRQFSNSRSEMNVSTLELGDSALYLCASSSGVAGGPGTRGETQYFGPGTRLLVL.

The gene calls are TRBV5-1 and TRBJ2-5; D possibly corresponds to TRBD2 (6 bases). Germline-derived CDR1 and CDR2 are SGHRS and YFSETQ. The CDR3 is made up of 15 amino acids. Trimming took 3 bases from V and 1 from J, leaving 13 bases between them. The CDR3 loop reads CASSWIGGIQETQYF. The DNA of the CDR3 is TGCGCCAGCAGCTGGATTGGGGGGATCCAAGAGACCCAGTACTTC.

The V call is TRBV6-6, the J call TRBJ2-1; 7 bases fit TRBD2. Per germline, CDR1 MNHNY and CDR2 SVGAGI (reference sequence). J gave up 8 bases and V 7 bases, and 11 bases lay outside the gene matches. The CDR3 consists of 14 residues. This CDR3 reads CASTEVTSSHEQFF. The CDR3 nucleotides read TGTGCCAGCACCGAGGTGACTAGCTCCCATGAGCAGTTCTTC.

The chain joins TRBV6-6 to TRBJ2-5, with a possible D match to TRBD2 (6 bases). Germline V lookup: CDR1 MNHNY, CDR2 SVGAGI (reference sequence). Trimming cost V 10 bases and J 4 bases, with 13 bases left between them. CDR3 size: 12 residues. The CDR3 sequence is CATGGASETQYF. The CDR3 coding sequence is TGTGCCACCGGGGGAGCCTCAGAGACCCAGTACTTC.